The 29 T cell receptor beta chains presented below share a single source sample, sequenced in a study of cytomegalovirus exposure and HLA in healthy donors (dated by TCRdb to the late 2010s). Preparation of the library involved the immunoSEQ multiplex PCR assay. The multiplex PCR relied on a mix of 60 forward primers for TCR Vbeta segments and 13 reverse primers for TCR Jbeta segments. TCRdb took this table from immuneACCESS and kept in-frame rearrangements with V and J called. Such tables lack part of the clones; where checked against another copy, unresolved V genes explain under half of the gap, and the rest is unexplained. In all, the sample holds roughly 150,000 clones, and roughly 70% of those were seen once. 3.1% of the sample comes from the top ten. Sequencing input: PBMCs. These receptors all come from a male donor in good health and CMV-seronegative.

The chain uses TRBV5-1 and TRBJ2-1; maybe TRBD2 (7 bases). Germline assignment: CDR1 SGHRS and CDR2 YFSETQ. Trimming shortened V by 0 bases and J by 7 bases, and 20 bases separated the two germline ends. The length of the CDR3 is 17 residues. The chain's CDR3 is CASSLDVGGGPSNEQFF. The CDR3 DNA is TGCGCCAGCAGCTTGGATGTAGGGGGAGGGCCGAGTAATGAGCAGTTCTTC. Full variable domain (remainder filled in from reference TRBV5-1 and TRBJ2-1): KAGVTQTPRYLIKTRGQQVTLSCSPISGHRSVSWYQQTPGQGLQFLFEYFSETQRNKGNFPGRFSGRQFSNSRSEMNVSTLELGDSALYLCASSLDVGGGPSNEQFFGPGTRLTVL.

This rearrangement joins TRBV19 to TRBJ1-5; 10 bases are shared with TRBD1. V dropped 6 bases and J dropped 6; count of bases not matched to a gene: 5. The CDR3 runs 14 residues. Germline V gene sequence: CDR1 LNHDA, CDR2 SQIVND (reference sequence). CDR3 sequence: CASRLGQGIQPQHF. CDR3 in DNA: TGTGCCAGTAGACTGGGACAGGGGATTCAGCCCCAGCATTTT.

The rearrangement uses TRBV5-1 and TRBJ1-3, with 7 bases identical to TRBD1. Germline V CDR1 and CDR2: SGHRS, YFSETQ. CDR3 length: 15 residues. V was pared by 7 bases and J by 1 base, with 8 bases of the junction left unmatched. In nucleotides, the CDR3 is TGCGCCAGCGCCAGGGGGGCCGGGTCTGGAAACACCATATATTTT. Its protein product is CASARGAGSGNTIYF.

This chain uses TRBV27 with TRBJ2-2; 12 bases agree with TRBD2. V shed 7 bases and J 6 bases; nucleotides not matched to a gene: 6. Germline V gene data show CDR1 as MNHEY and CDR2 as SMNVEV (reference sequence). This CDR3 comprises 15 residues. The CDR3 reads CASKASGGVAGELFF. Written as DNA, the CDR3 is TGTGCCAGCAAGGCTAGCGGGGGGGTGGCCGGGGAGCTGTTTTTT.

The chain carries TRBV30 and TRBJ2-7; no clear D gene. CDR1 GTSNPN and CDR2 SVGIG come from the germline V gene (reference sequence). CDR3 length: 14 residues. V lost 2 bases and J 3 bases, leaving 14 bases between the germline ends. CDR3 bases: TGTGCCTGGAGTTTATCTCCCGCAGGCTACGAGCAGTACTTC. It translates to CAWSLSPAGYEQYF.

The CDR3 bases are TGTGCCAGCAGTGAAGGGGGGGAGGACACCGGGGAGCTGTTTTTT. It yields the protein CASSEGGEDTGELFF. The rearrangement uses TRBV25-1 and TRBJ2-2; TRBD2 matches 7 bases. The V gene end was trimmed by 2 bases and the J gene end by 3 bases; junction bases not matched to a gene: 3. The CDR3 runs 15 residues. CDR1 is MGHDK and CDR2 is SYGVNS in the germline V gene.

The rearrangement uses TRBV18 and TRBJ2-3, with TRBD1 matching over 10 bases. The CDR3 runs to 15 residues. CDR1 and CDR2 from the germline V gene are KGHSH and LQKENI. The V and J ends lost 3 bases and 4 bases, in that order; junction bases with no gene match: 4. Here the CDR3 DNA reads TGTGCCAGCTCACCTGGGACAGGGGACGCAGATACGCAGTATTTT. It yields the protein CASSPGTGDADTQYF. Filled out from reference TRBV18 and TRBJ2-3, the complete variable domain reads NAGVMQNPRHLVRRRGQEARLRCSPMKGHSHVYWYRQLPEEGLKFMVYLQKENIIDESGMPKERFSAEFPKEGPSILRIQQVVRGDSAAYFCASSPGTGDADTQYFGPGTRLTVL.

This chain uses TRBV29-1 with TRBJ2-3; TRBD1 matches 8 bases. Germline V gene lookup returns CDR1 SQVTM and CDR2 ANQGSEA. After removal of 4 bases from V and 2 bases from J, the junction contained 2 bases not matched to a gene. The CDR3 is 13 residues long. The CDR3 sequence is CSVVQGATDTQYF. The CDR3 DNA is TGCAGCGTTGTTCAGGGGGCCACAGATACGCAGTATTTT.

In regard to this clone: Other nucleotide sequences from this sample produce the same CDR3. Written as DNA, the CDR3 is TGTGCCAGCTCACCTCCGAGCTCCTACGAGCAGTACTTC. This gives the protein CASSPPSSYEQYF. The chain links TRBV18 to TRBJ2-7; no clear D gene. This CDR3 comprises 13 residues. CDR1 is KGHSH and CDR2 is LQKENI in the germline V gene. Trimming cost V 3 bases and J 0 bases, with 6 bases left between them.

The V and J genes are TRBV5-6 and TRBJ2-3, with TRBD2 identical over 9 bases. The V gene's germline CDR1 is SGHDT and CDR2 YYEEEE. The V segment lost 2 bases and the J segment 6 bases; nucleotides outside the gene matches: 4. The CDR3 extends over 14 amino acids. CDR3 sequence (DNA): TGTGCCAGCAGCTTCGGACTAGCGTCTGATACGCAGTATTTT. Protein: CASSFGLASDTQYF. Drawing the rest from reference TRBV5-6 and TRBJ2-3, the complete variable domain is DAGVTQSPTHLIKTRGQQVTLRCSPKSGHDTVSWYQQALGQGPQFIFQYYEEEERQRGNFPDRFSGHQFPNYSSELNVNALLLGDSALYLCASSFGLASDTQYFGPGTRLTVL.

The chain carries TRBV14 and TRBJ2-7; TRBD1 matches at 9 bases. Germline V gives CDR1 SGHDN, CDR2 FVKESK. CDR3 length: 17 amino acids. V was pared by 4 bases and J by 0 bases, with 10 bases of the junction left unmatched. This chain's CDR3 is CASSPRTGTGSSYEQYF. CDR3 bases: TGTGCCAGCAGCCCCAGAACCGGGACAGGGAGCTCCTACGAGCAGTACTTC.

The chain combines TRBV5-1 with TRBJ2-1; TRBD2 matches 9 bases. The CDR3 sequence is 13 residues long. The V and J ends lost 7 bases and 5 bases, in that order; junction bases with no gene match: 4. Germline CDR1 is SGHRS and CDR2 is YFSETQ. In DNA, the CDR3 is TGCGCCAGCGGGCTAGCGGGACACAATGAGCAGTTCTTC. Protein sequence: CASGLAGHNEQFF. The variable domain in full, with the rest retrieved from reference TRBV5-1 and TRBJ2-1, is KAGVTQTPRYLIKTRGQQVTLSCSPISGHRSVSWYQQTPGQGLQFLFEYFSETQRNKGNFPGRFSGRQFSNSRSEMNVSTLELGDSALYLCASGLAGHNEQFFGPGTRLTVL.

The chain recombines TRBV7-2 with TRBJ2-1; a possible D gene is TRBD1 (5 bases). V was clipped by 0 bases and J by 0 bases, with 6 bases between them. This CDR3 is built from 15 residues. Per the germline V gene, CDR1 is SGHTA and CDR2 is FQGNSA. Here the CDR3 DNA reads TGTGCCAGCAGCTTAGCGACAGCCTCCTACAATGAGCAGTTCTTC. This sequence encodes CASSLATASYNEQFF.

With regard to this clone: The sample holds other DNA sequences that translate to the same CDR3. The rearrangement uses TRBV10-3 and TRBJ2-2, with D tentatively TRBD2 (5 bases). CDR1 ENHRY and CDR2 SYGVKD come from the germline V gene. The CDR3 runs 15 residues. V lost 6 bases and J lost 0, with 11 bases in between. In DNA form, the CDR3 reads TGTGCCATCAGAGGCGGGCAGGCGAACACCGGGGAGCTGTTTTTT. As protein: CAIRGGQANTGELFF.

This clone has more than one count but fewer than ten. The CDR3 is CASSLGIGTGRYEQYF. The DNA for the CDR3 is TGTGCCAGCAGCTTGGGTATCGGGACAGGGCGTTACGAGCAGTACTTC. The rearrangement links TRBV5-4 to TRBJ2-7, with TRBD1 matching over 9 bases. CDR3 length equals 16 residues. V dropped 0 bases and J dropped 4; count of bases not matched to a gene: 8. The germline V gene has CDR1 SGHNT and CDR2 YYREEE (reference sequence).

This clone has a handful of counts. The chain recombines TRBV7-6 with TRBJ1-4; 7 nucleotides match TRBD1. CDR1 and CDR2 (germline): SGHVS, FNYEAQ. V shed 4 bases, J shed 8 bases, and the junction held 10 bases outside the gene matches. The CDR3 runs 15 residues. The CDR3 nucleotides read TGTGCCAGCAGCTGGACGACAGGGTCTCGAGAAAAACTGTTTTTT. It yields the protein CASSWTTGSREKLFF.

In this sample, this clone turned up a few times. The CDR3 sequence is CASSLGTGSTDTQYF. For the CDR3, the DNA is TGTGCCAGTAGCCTTGGGACAGGTAGCACAGATACGCAGTATTTT. This rearrangement joins TRBV19 to TRBJ2-3; TRBD1 agrees at 8 bases. Losses at the gene ends were 6 bases for V and 0 bases for J; bases not matched to a gene: 5. CDR1 is LNHDA and CDR2 is SQIVND in the germline V gene (reference sequence). CDR3 length: 15 amino acids.

This clone was seen a single time. This sequence joins TRBV28 and TRBJ2-3; 7 nucleotides match TRBD2. The V segment lost 4 bases and the J segment 4 bases; nucleotides outside the gene matches: 5. Germline-derived CDR1 and CDR2 are MDHEN and SYDVKM. The CDR3 totals 14 residues. CDR3 nucleotides: TGTGCCAGCAGTTGGGGGGAGGGCCCAGATACGCAGTATTTT. Amino acids: CASSWGEGPDTQYF.

DNA of the CDR3: TGTGCCTGGGAACCGGGACTAGGGGGCACAGATACGCAGTATTTT. Amino acid sequence: CAWEPGLGGTDTQYF. This chain links TRBV30 with TRBJ2-3, with TRBD2 matching over 8 bases. The J segment lost 1 base and the V segment lost 5 bases, leaving 8 bases of the junction unmatched. The length of the CDR3 is 15 residues. Germline-derived CDR1 and CDR2 are GTSNPN and SVGIG (reference sequence). The full variable domain, with the rest looked up from reference TRBV30 and TRBJ2-3, is SQTIHQWPATLVQPVGSPLSLECTVEGTSNPNLYWYRQAAGRGLQLLFYSVGIGQISSEVPQNLSASRPQDRQFILSSKKLLLSDSGFYLCAWEPGLGGTDTQYFGPGTRLTVL.

The V gene is TRBV7-9, the J gene TRBJ1-2, with TRBD1 matching over 7 bases. CDR3 length: 16 residues. Germline trimming cut 2 bases from V and 4 bases from J; bases unmatched to any gene: 10. The germline V gene has CDR1 SEHNR and CDR2 FQNEAQ (reference sequence). The CDR3 here is CASSLQGEDGVYGYTF. CDR3 sequence (DNA): TGTGCCAGCAGCTTACAGGGGGAGGACGGAGTCTATGGCTACACCTTC.

The gene calls are TRBV30 and TRBJ2-7, with D possibly matching TRBD2 (5 bases). The CDR3 runs 15 residues. V was trimmed by 4 bases and J by 0 bases, leaving 16 bases between them. Germline V gene lookup returns CDR1 GTSNPN and CDR2 SVGIG (reference sequence). DNA for the CDR3: TGTGCCTGGACCCCATCGCCCGGGAACTCCTACGAGCAGTACTTC. Encoded protein: CAWTPSPGNSYEQYF.

The chain links TRBV5-1 to TRBJ1-1; 9 positions match TRBD1. V was clipped by 4 bases and J by 5 bases; unmatched bases: 6. The germline V gene encodes CDR1 SGHRS and CDR2 YFSETQ. The CDR3 extends over 14 amino acids. For the CDR3, the DNA is TGCGCCAGCAGCGCACAGGGGGCAGGGACTGAAGCTTTCTTT. Its translation: CASSAQGAGTEAFF. Drawing the rest from reference TRBV5-1 and TRBJ1-1, the complete variable domain is KAGVTQTPRYLIKTRGQQVTLSCSPISGHRSVSWYQQTPGQGLQFLFEYFSETQRNKGNFPGRFSGRQFSNSRSEMNVSTLELGDSALYLCASSAQGAGTEAFFGQGTRLTVV.

The rearrangement joins TRBV7-9 to TRBJ1-1; tentatively, D is TRBD1 (6 bases). This CDR3 is 14 amino acids long. The germline V gene has CDR1 SEHNR and CDR2 FQNEAQ (reference sequence). V lost 2 bases and J lost 0, with 7 bases in between. CDR3 loop: CASSLKGVNTEAFF. In DNA form, the CDR3 reads TGTGCCAGCAGCTTAAAGGGGGTGAACACTGAAGCTTTCTTT.

This chain connects TRBV29-1 to TRBJ1-4, with a possible D match to TRBD1 (5 bases). The CDR3 length is 13 residues. Germline V gene sequence: CDR1 SQVTM, CDR2 ANQGSEA. Trimming left V 5 bases short and J 10 bases short, with 17 bases between. The CDR3 DNA is TGCAGCGTTATCGGGACTGAGGGAGCAAAACTGTTTTTT. Translated: CSVIGTEGAKLFF. The complete variable domain, with remaining parts taken from reference TRBV29-1 and TRBJ1-4, reads SAVISQKPSRDICQRGTSLTIQCQVDSQVTMMFWYRQQPGQSLTLIATANQGSEATYESGFVIDKFPISRPNLTFSTLTVSNMSPEDSSIYLCSVIGTEGAKLFFGSGTQLSVL.

V usage is TRBV6-1 and J usage is TRBJ1-1; no reliable D call. Germline CDR1 and CDR2: MNHNS and SASEGT. The V end lost 7 bases, the J end lost 3 bases, and 18 bases lay between the germline ends. CDR3 length: 15 residues. The CDR3 coding sequence is TGTGCCAGCATCCTTCAGGCAGGTCGGCACACTGAAGCTTTCTTT. Translating it yields CASILQAGRHTEAFF.

This sequence joins TRBV25-1 and TRBJ1-6; D possibly corresponds to TRBD1 (5 bases). With 0 bases removed from V and 8 bases from J, the gap between germline ends came to 11 bases. The CDR3 runs 15 residues. Looked up from germline, CDR1 is MGHDK and CDR2 is SYGVNS. The CDR3 bases are TGTGCCAGCAGTGAATATGGGGGGACGGATTCACCCCTCCACTTT. This sequence encodes CASSEYGGTDSPLHF.

The CDR3 sequence: CASSIAATGSTEAFF. CDR3 nucleotide sequence: TGTGCCAGTAGTATAGCGGCGACGGGTTCCACTGAAGCTTTCTTT. V gene TRBV19 combines with J gene TRBJ1-1; D is undetermined. The CDR3 runs to 15 residues. The germline V and J ends were trimmed by 1 base and 4 bases, with 13 bases remaining between them. Germline V gene data show CDR1 as LNHDA and CDR2 as SQIVND (reference sequence).

This rearrangement joins TRBV20-1 to TRBJ1-1; D is unresolved. Germline CDR1 DFQATT, CDR2 SNEGSKA (reference sequence). V dropped 0 bases and J dropped 6 bases, with 5 bases sitting between them. This CDR3 contains 11 residues. The chain's CDR3 is CSARDPSEAFF. DNA of the CDR3: TGCAGTGCTAGAGACCCATCTGAAGCTTTCTTT.

This sequence joins TRBV6-6 and TRBJ1-5, with unresolved D. V lost 8 bases and J lost 4, with 9 bases in between. Germline V gene data show CDR1 as MNHNY and CDR2 as SVGAGI (reference sequence). The CDR3 contains 12 residues. CDR3 residues: CASWSRNQPQHF. CDR3 DNA: TGTGCCAGCTGGAGTCGGAATCAGCCCCAGCATTTT.